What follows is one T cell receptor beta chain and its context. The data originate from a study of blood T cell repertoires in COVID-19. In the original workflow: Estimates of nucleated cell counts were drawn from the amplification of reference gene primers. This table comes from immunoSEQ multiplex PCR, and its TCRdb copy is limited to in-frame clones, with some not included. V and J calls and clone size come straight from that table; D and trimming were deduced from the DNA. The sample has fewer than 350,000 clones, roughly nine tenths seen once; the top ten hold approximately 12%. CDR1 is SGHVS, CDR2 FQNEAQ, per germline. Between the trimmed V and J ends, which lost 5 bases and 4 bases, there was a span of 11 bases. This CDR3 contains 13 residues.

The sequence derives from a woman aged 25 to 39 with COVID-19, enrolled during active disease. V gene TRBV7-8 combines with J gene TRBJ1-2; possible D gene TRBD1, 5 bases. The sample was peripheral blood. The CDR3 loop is CASSPDGGYGYTF. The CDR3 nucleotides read TGTGCCAGCAGCCCGGACGGGGGCTATGGCTACACCTTC.